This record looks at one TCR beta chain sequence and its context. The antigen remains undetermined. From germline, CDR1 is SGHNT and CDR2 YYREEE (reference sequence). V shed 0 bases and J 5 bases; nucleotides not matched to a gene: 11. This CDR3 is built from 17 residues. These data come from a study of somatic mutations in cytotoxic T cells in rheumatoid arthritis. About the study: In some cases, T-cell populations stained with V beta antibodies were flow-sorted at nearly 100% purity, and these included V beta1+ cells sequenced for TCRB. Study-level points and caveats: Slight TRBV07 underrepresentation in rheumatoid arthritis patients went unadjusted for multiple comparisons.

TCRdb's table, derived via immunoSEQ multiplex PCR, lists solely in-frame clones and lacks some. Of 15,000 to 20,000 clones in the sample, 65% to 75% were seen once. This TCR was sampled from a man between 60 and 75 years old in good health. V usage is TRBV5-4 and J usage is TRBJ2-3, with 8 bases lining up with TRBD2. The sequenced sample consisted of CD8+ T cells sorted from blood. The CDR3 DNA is TGTGCCAGCAGCTTGGCGGGGGGGGACCCGCGCGGAGATACGCAGTATTTT. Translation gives CASSLAGGDPRGDTQYF.